Each of the 8 T cell receptor beta chains below was sequenced from the same sample in a study of cytomegalovirus exposure and HLA in healthy donors. It was with 60 Vbeta and 13 Jbeta primers that the PCR ran. The assay was immunoSEQ multiplex PCR, and TCRdb's table has in-frame clones only and misses some. The table shows under 200,000 clones, with 86% occurring only once. Sequencing was performed on PBMCs. These receptors were taken from a woman aged 30 to 39 in good health and CMV-seronegative.

The rearrangement links TRBV5-3 to TRBJ1-1, with 7 bases that match TRBD1. TRBV5-3 is filed as an ORF, its function uncertain. The V and J ends lost 4 bases and 2 bases, in that order; junction bases with no gene match: 8. The CDR3 sequence is 15 residues long. This chain's CDR3 is CARSGAGTANTEAFF. The DNA for the CDR3 is TGTGCCAGAAGCGGTGCCGGGACAGCAAACACTGAAGCTTTCTTT.

The J gene is TRBJ2-2, the V gene TRBV7-9; 9 bases map to TRBD2. Germline V lookup: CDR1 SEHNR, CDR2 FQNEAQ (reference sequence). There are 15 residues in the CDR3. V lost 5 bases, J lost 1 base, and 2 bases stayed unmatched. The CDR3 spells CASSPTSGNTGELFF. CDR3 DNA sequence: TGTGCCAGCAGCCCGACTAGCGGGAACACCGGGGAGCTGTTTTTT.

V is TRBV7-9 and J is TRBJ1-2, with D tentatively TRBD1 (6 bases). The V and J ends lost 3 bases and 2 bases respectively, with 16 bases between them. In germline, CDR1 is SEHNR, CDR2 FQNEAQ (reference sequence). The CDR3 loop spans 16 amino acids. In DNA form, the CDR3 reads TGTGCCAGCAGCTTGGGGGGGCTTAGCCTAAACTATGGCTACACCTTC. This translates into CASSLGGLSLNYGYTF.

A single count supports this clone. The chain couples TRBV15 to TRBJ2-3; 10 positions match TRBD2. CDR3 length: 17 residues. Trimming cost V 6 bases and J 5 bases; bases outside gene matches: 14. The germline gives CDR1 LNHNV, CDR2 YYDKDF (reference sequence). CDR3 protein: CATRPQGSGRAGDTQYF. The CDR3 DNA sequence: TGTGCCACCAGACCCCAGGGGAGCGGGAGGGCCGGAGATACGCAGTATTTT.

The chain has TRBV4-1 and TRBJ2-2, with unresolved D. V shed 4 bases and J shed 1 base, with 10 bases lying between them. The CDR3 is made up of 15 amino acids. Germline values: CDR1 MGHRA, CDR2 YSYEKL. The DNA for the CDR3 is TGCGCCAGCAGCCTCGGGTACCAGAACACCGGGGAGCTGTTTTTT. Translated, it gives CASSLGYQNTGELFF.

The genes are TRBV6-6 and TRBJ2-7; TRBD1 aligns across 7 bases. Unmatched junction bases numbered 5, after V lost 6 bases and J lost 0 bases. The CDR3 extends over 14 amino acids. CDR1 MNHNY and CDR2 SVGAGI come from the germline V gene (reference sequence). The CDR3 reads CASRHRGPSYEQYF. The CDR3 DNA reads as TGTGCCAGCAGGCACAGGGGACCCTCCTACGAGCAGTACTTC.

This clone has only one observation. The J gene is TRBJ2-2, the V gene TRBV11-2, with 10 bases that match TRBD2. This CDR3 contains 17 residues. J was trimmed by 7 bases and V by 0 bases; bases with no gene match: 8. Per germline, CDR1 SGHAT and CDR2 FQNNGV. CDR3 nucleotides: TGTGCCAGCAGCTTAGACCTTTCTAGCGGGAGCTACGGGGAGCTGTTTTTT. It encodes CASSLDLSSGSYGELFF. The entire variable domain, with the rest obtained from reference TRBV11-2 and TRBJ2-2, is as follows: EAGVAQSPRYKIIEKRQSVAFWCNPISGHATLYWYQQILGQGPKLLIQFQNNGVVDDSQLPKDRFSAERLKGVDSTLKIQPAKLEDSAVYLCASSLDLSSGSYGELFFGEGSRLTVL.

V is TRBV28 and J is TRBJ1-5; a possible D gene is TRBD1 (5 bases). Deletions cut 7 bases from V and 3 bases from J, with 13 bases between. The germline CDR1 and CDR2 sequences are MDHEN and SYDVKM. CDR3 size: 14 residues. The CDR3, as DNA: TGTGCCAGCACTACTCAGGGTTTCAATCAGCCCCAGCATTTT. Translating it yields CASTTQGFNQPQHF.